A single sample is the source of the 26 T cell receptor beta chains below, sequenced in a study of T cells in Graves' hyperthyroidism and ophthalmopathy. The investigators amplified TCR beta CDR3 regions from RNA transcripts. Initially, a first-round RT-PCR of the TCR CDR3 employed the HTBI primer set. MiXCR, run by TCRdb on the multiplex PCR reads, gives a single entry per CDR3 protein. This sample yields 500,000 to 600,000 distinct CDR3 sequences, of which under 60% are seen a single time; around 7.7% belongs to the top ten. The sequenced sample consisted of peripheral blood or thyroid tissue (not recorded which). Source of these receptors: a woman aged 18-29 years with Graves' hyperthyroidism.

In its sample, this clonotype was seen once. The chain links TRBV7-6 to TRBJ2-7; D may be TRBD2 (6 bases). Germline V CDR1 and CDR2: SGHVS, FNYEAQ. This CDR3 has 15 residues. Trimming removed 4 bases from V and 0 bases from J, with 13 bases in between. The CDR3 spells CASSSGRPDSYEQYF. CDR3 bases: TGTGCCAGCAGCTCTGGGAGGCCGGACTCCTACGAGCAGTACTTC.

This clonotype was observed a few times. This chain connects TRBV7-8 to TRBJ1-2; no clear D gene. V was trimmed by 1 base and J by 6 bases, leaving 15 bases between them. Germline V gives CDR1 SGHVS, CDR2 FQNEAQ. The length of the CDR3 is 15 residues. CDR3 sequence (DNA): TGTGCCAGCAGCTTAGAACCCCTCCCACAGCATGGCTACACCTTC. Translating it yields CASSLEPLPQHGYTF.

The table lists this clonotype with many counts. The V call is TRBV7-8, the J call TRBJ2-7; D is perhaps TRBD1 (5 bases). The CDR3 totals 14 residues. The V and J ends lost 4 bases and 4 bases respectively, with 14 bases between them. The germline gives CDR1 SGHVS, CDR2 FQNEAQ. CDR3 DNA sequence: TGTGCCAGCAGCTCCGACAGTAGACAATACGAGCAGTACTTC. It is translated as CASSSDSRQYEQYF. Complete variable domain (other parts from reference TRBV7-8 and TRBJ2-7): GAGVSQSPRYKVAKRGQDVALRCDPISGHVSLFWYQQALGQGPEFLTYFQNEAQLDKSGLPSDRFFAERPEGSVSTLKIQRTQQEDSAVYLCASSSDSRQYEQYFGPGTRLTVT.

CDR3 region: CASTLRDTPSSSSGANVLTF. The CDR3 bases are TGCGCCAGCACTCTCCGGGACACACCCTCATCTAGCTCTGGGGCCAACGTCCTGACTTTC. The V call is TRBV5-1, the J call TRBJ2-6, with D possibly being TRBD1 (6 bases). The ends were cut back, 6 bases at V and 0 bases at J, with 25 bases in the middle. Per the germline V gene, CDR1 is SGHRS and CDR2 is YFSETQ. The CDR3 spans 20 residues.

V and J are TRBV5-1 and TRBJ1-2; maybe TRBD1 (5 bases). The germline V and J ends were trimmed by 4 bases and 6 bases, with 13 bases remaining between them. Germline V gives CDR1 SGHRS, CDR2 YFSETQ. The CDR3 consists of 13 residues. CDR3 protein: CASSRTEGNGYTF. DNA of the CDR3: TGCGCCAGCAGCCGTACAGAGGGGAATGGCTACACCTTC.

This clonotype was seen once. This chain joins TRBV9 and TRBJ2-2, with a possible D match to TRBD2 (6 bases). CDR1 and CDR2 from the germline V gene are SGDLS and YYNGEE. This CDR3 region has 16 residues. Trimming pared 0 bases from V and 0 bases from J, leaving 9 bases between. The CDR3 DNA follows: TGTGCCAGCAGCGTAGGATGGGGGGCGAACACCGGGGAGCTGTTTTTT. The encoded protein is CASSVGWGANTGELFF.

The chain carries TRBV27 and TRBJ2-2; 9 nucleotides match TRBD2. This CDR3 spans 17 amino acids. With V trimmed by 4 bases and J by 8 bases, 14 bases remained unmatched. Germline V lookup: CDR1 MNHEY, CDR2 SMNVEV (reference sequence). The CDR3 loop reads CASSSGVEREEMGELFF. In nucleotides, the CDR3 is TGTGCCAGCAGTTCCGGGGTAGAGCGGGAGGAGATGGGGGAGCTGTTTTTT.

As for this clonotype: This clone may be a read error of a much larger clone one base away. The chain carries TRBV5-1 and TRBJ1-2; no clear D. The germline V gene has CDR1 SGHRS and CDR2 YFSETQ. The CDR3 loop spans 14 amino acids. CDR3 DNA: TGCACCAGCAGCTTGGCTGCACCCCAGTCTGGCTACACCTTC. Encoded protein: CTSSLAAPQSGYTF.

The CDR3 nucleotides read TGTGCCATCAGTGATCTAGCGGGAGGCGAGACCCAGTACTTC. It yields the protein CAISDLAGGETQYF. The rearrangement joins TRBV10-3 to TRBJ2-5; TRBD2 matches at 11 bases. The CDR3 consists of 14 residues. Germline lookup yields CDR1 ENHRY and CDR2 SYGVKD. V dropped 3 bases and J dropped 5; count of bases not matched to a gene: 2.

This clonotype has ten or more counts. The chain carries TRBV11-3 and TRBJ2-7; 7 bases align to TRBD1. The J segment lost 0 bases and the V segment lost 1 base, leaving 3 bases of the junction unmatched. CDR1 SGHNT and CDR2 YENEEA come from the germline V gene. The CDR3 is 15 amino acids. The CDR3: CASSLAGTDSYEQYF. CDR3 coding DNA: TGTGCCAGCAGCTTAGCCGGGACAGACTCCTACGAGCAGTACTTC.

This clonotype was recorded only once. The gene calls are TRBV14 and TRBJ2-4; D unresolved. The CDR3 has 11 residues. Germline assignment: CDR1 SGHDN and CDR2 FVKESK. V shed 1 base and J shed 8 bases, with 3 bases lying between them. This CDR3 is CASSQGHIQYF. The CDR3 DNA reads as TGTGCCAGCAGCCAAGGACACATTCAGTACTTC.

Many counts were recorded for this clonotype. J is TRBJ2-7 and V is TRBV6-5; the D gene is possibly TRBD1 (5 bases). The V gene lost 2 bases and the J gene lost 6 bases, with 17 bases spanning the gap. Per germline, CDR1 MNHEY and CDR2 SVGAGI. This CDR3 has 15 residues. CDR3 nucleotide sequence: TGTGCCAGCAGTTACGTGGGGCAGGGCTTGTTCGAGCAGTACTTC. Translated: CASSYVGQGLFEQYF.

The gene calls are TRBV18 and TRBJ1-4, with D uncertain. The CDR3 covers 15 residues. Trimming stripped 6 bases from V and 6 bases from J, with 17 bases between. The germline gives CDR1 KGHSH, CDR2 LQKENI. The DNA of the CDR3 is TGTGCCAGCTCCCCTCGGGCAGCGGCGGATGAAAAACTGTTTTTT. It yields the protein CASSPRAAADEKLFF. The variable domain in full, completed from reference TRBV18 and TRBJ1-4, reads NAGVMQNPRHLVRRRGQEARLRCSPMKGHSHVYWYRQLPEEGLKFMVYLQKENIIDESGMPKERFSAEFPKEGPSILRIQQVVRGDSAAYFCASSPRAAADEKLFFGSGTQLSVL.

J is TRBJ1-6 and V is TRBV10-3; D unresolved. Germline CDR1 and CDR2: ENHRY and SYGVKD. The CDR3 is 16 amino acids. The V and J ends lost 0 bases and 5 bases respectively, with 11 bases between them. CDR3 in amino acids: CAISESSGSDNSPLHF. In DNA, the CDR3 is TGTGCCATCAGTGAGTCGTCCGGGTCCGATAATTCACCCCTCCACTTT.

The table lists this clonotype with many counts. In nucleotides, the CDR3 is TGTGCCAGCAGGACAGGGGGCGAGGATCAGCCCCAGCATTTT. This encodes CASRTGGEDQPQHF. The V gene is TRBV6-5, the J gene TRBJ1-5, with TRBD1 matching over 10 bases. This CDR3 comprises 14 residues. The trim removed 6 bases at V and 5 bases at J, leaving 4 bases unmatched. Germline V gene data show CDR1 as MNHEY and CDR2 as SVGAGI.

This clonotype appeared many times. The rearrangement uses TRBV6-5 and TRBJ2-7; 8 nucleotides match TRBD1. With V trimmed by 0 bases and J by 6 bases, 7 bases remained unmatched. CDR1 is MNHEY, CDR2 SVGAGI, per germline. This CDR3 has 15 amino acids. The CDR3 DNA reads TGTGCCAGCAGTTACTCTGTCGGGACAGGTCCCGAGCAGTACTTC. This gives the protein CASSYSVGTGPEQYF.

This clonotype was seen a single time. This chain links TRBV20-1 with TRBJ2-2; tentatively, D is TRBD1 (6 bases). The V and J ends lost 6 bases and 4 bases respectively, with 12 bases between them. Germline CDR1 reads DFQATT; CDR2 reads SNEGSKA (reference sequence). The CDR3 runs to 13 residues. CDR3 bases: TGCAGTGCCGACGAAGGGGGCACCGGGGAGCTGTTTTTT. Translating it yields CSADEGGTGELFF.

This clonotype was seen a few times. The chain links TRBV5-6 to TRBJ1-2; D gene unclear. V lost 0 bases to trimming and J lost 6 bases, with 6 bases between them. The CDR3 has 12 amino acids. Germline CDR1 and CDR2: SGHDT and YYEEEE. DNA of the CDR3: TGTGCCAGCAGCTTGGTTCCTCATGGCTACACCTTC. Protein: CASSLVPHGYTF.

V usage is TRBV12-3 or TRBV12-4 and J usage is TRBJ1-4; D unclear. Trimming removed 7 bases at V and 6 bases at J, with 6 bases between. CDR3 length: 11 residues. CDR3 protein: CASMVDEKLFF. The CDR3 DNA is TGTGCCAGCATGGTGGATGAAAAACTGTTTTTT.

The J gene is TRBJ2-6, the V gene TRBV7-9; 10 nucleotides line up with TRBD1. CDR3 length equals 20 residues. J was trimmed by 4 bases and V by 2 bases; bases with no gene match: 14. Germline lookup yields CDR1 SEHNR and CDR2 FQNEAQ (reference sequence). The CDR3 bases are TGTGCCAGCAGCTTATTCCCACGGGTGACAGGGGGCACCGGGGCCAACGTCCTGACTTTC. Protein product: CASSLFPRVTGGTGANVLTF. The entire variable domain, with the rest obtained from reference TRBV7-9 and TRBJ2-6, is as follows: DTGVSQNPRHKITKRGQNVTFRCDPISEHNRLYWYRQTLGQGPEFLTYFQNEAQLEKSRLLSDRFSAERPKGSFSTLEIQRTEQGDSAMYLCASSLFPRVTGGTGANVLTFGAGSRLTVL.

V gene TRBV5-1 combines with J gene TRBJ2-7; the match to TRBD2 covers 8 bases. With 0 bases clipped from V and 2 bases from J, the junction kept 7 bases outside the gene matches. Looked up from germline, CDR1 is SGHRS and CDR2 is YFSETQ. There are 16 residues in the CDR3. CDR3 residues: CASSLVLTSETYEQYF. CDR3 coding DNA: TGCGCCAGCAGCTTGGTTCTGACTAGCGAGACCTACGAGCAGTACTTC.

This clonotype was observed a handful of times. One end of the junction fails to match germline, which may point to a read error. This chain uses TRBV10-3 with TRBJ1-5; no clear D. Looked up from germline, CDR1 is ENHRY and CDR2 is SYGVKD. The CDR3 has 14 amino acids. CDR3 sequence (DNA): TGTGCCAGCAGTGCATATTTGGGCAATCAGCCCCAGCATTTT. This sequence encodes CASSAYLGNQPQHF.

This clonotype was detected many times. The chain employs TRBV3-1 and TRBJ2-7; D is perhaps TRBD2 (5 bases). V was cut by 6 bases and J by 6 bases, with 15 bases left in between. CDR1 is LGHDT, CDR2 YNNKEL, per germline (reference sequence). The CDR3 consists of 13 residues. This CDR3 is CASRRGTTTEQYF. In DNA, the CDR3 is TGTGCCAGCAGACGGGGAACGACCACCGAGCAGTACTTC.

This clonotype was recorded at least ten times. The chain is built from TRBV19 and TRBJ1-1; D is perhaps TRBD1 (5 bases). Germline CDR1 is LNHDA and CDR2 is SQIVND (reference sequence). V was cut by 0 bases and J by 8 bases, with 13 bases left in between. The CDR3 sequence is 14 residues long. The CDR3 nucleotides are TGTGCCAGTAGTATAGACAGGGTGGTCGGGGAAGCTTTCTTT. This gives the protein CASSIDRVVGEAFF.

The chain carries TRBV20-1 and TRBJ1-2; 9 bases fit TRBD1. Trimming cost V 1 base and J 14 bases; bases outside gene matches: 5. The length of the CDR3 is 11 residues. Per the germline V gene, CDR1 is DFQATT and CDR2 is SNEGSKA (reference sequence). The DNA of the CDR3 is TGCAGTGCTAGAGCACAGGGGGCTGGAACCTTC. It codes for CSARAQGAGTF.

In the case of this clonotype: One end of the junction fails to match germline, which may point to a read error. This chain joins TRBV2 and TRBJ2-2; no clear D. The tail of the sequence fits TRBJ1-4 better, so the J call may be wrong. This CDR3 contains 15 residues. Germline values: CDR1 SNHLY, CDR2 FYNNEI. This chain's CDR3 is CASREAGGWGEKLFF. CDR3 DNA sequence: TGTGCCAGCAGGGAAGCGGGAGGGTGGGGTGAAAAACTGTTTTTT.